This TCR beta chain is from a study of control samples from healthy donors and cancer patients. This CDR3 region has 14 residues. V shed 3 bases and J shed 5 bases, with 14 bases lying between them. From germline, CDR1 is SGHNT and CDR2 YYREEE (reference sequence). This table comes from immunoSEQ multiplex PCR, and its TCRdb copy is limited to in-frame clones, with some not included. The sample has some 100,000 clones, around three quarters seen once. This TCR derives from a woman in her twenties or thirties in good health. This chain connects TRBV5-4 to TRBJ1-1; TRBD1 is a possible D gene (5 bases). Sequences were obtained from blood. The CDR3 DNA reads TGTGCCAGCAGCTCGCCGGGACTCCTAACTGAAGCTTTCTTT. Protein product: CASSSPGLLTEAFF.